One sample yielded the 28 T cell receptor beta chains listed below, sequenced in a study of molecular identifiers for immune sequencing clone quantification. In TCRdb, the PCR reads were re-called with MiXCR into one record per CDR3 protein. Counted here are hundreds of thousands of distinct CDR3 sequences, roughly 23% occurring once; the ten biggest clones make up 0.81%. The material sequenced was naive CD8+ T cells from blood, with Jurkat cell RNA spiked in. Subset noted: FACS-sorted CD8+CD4-CCR7+CD45RA+ naive T cells. All receptors come from a human donor in good health. Some libraries in this study had Jurkat cell RNA spiked in.

This clonotype was seen many times. This chain joins TRBV27 and TRBJ2-7, with no clear D. Trimming took 2 bases from V and 5 from J, leaving 10 bases between them. Per the germline V gene, CDR1 is MNHEY and CDR2 is SMNVEV (reference sequence). The CDR3 runs to 13 residues. The CDR3 reads CASSLNSADEQYF. The CDR3 DNA reads as TGTGCCAGCAGTTTAAACTCCGCCGACGAGCAGTACTTC.

There are many counts of this clonotype. The genes are TRBV4-1 and TRBJ1-1, with D possibly being TRBD1 (6 bases). This CDR3 comprises 15 residues. CDR1 is MGHRA and CDR2 is YSYEKL in the germline V gene. V was pared by 1 base and J by 0 bases, with 9 bases between. In nucleotides, the CDR3 is TGCGCCAGCAGCCAAGGCGGACAGTTGAACACTGAAGCTTTCTTT. It codes for CASSQGGQLNTEAFF.

Notes on this clonotype: A much larger clonotype is one base distant, so this may be a read error. The chain couples TRBV27 to TRBJ2-2; D unresolved. Germline CDR1 and CDR2: MNHEY and SMNVEV (reference sequence). The CDR3 length is 13 residues. CDR3 in amino acids: CTSSFSDPGELFF. The CDR3 DNA is TGTACCAGCAGTTTCTCTGACCCCGGGGAGCTGTTTTTT.

This clonotype was counted many times. The chain combines TRBV25-1 with TRBJ2-7; no definite D call. The CDR3 totals 12 residues. Trimming cost V 5 bases and J 4 bases, with 9 bases left between them. Germline CDR1 is MGHDK and CDR2 is SYGVNS. This CDR3 reads CASSQTRYEQYF. The CDR3 DNA reads as TGTGCCAGCAGTCAGACTCGTTACGAGCAGTACTTC.

Notes on this clonotype: Since a much larger clone is just one base distant, this may be a read error. The rearrangement links TRBV20-1 to TRBJ2-1; D may be TRBD1 (5 bases). CDR1 is DFQATT, CDR2 SNEGSKA, per germline (reference sequence). CDR3 length equals 15 residues. V was trimmed by 1 base and J by 1 base, leaving 11 bases between them. CDR3 loop: CSARVRVTSYNEQFF. The CDR3 nucleotides read TGCAGTGCTAGAGTCAGGGTAACATCCTACAATGAGCAGTTCTTC.

With respect to this clonotype: A much larger clone is a single base away; this may be a read error. V gene TRBV5-1 combines with J gene TRBJ2-7; the D gene is possibly TRBD1 (5 bases). From germline, CDR1 is SGHRS and CDR2 YFSETQ. This CDR3 contains 14 residues. CDR3 region: CVSSLGQGINEQYF. CDR3 sequence (DNA): TGCGTCAGCAGCTTGGGGCAGGGAATTAACGAGCAGTACTTC.

This clonotype was seen ten or more times. This chain connects TRBV28 to TRBJ2-3; D could derive from TRBD1 or TRBD2 (5 bases each). The V end was cut by 5 bases, the J end by 0 bases, with 24 bases between. CDR1 and CDR2 from the germline V gene are MDHEN and SYDVKM. The CDR3 spans 19 residues. CDR3 nucleotides: TGTGCCAGCAGTCTCCGGGACGCGCTTGGGGCACTTAGCACAGATACGCAGTATTTT. This sequence encodes CASSLRDALGALSTDTQYF.

In this sample, this clonotype turned up many times. This rearrangement joins TRBV19 to TRBJ2-1; TRBD1 might be the D (5 bases). CDR3 length: 15 amino acids. V lost 5 bases and J 5 bases, leaving 16 bases between the germline ends. Germline loops: CDR1 LNHDA, CDR2 SQIVND (reference sequence). The CDR3: CASSPTALGHNEQFF. The CDR3 region has the DNA TGTGCCAGTAGTCCGACAGCCCTGGGTCACAATGAGCAGTTCTTC.

This clonotype was recorded at least ten times. The chain combines TRBV10-3 with TRBJ2-7, with 8 bases identical to TRBD1. Germline V CDR1 and CDR2: ENHRY, SYGVKD. The CDR3 is 13 residues long. The V segment lost 6 bases and the J segment 5 bases; nucleotides outside the gene matches: 6. CDR3 protein: CAISATGGDEQYF. For the CDR3, the DNA is TGTGCCATCAGCGCCACAGGGGGAGACGAGCAGTACTTC.

This clonotype was recorded at least ten times. The chain employs TRBV6-5 and TRBJ2-7; D tentatively fits TRBD1 or TRBD2 (5 bases each). Trimming pared 6 bases from V and 4 bases from J, leaving 13 bases between. Per germline, CDR1 MNHEY and CDR2 SVGAGI. CDR3 length equals 13 residues. CDR3 in amino acids: CASSHGWGYEQYF. As DNA, the CDR3 is TGTGCCAGCAGCCACGGGTGGGGGTACGAGCAGTACTTC.

The V and J genes are TRBV20-1 and TRBJ2-3; D is ambiguous. V lost 5 bases and J lost 6, with 9 bases in between. The CDR3 loop spans 11 amino acids. From germline, CDR1 is DFQATT and CDR2 SNEGSKA (reference sequence). CDR3 region: CSAGEWDTQYF. CDR3 in DNA: TGCAGTGCTGGCGAATGGGATACGCAGTATTTT.

This clonotype was counted at least ten times. The chain is built from TRBV28 and TRBJ2-7; tentatively, D is TRBD1 or TRBD2 (5 bases each). Germline lookup yields CDR1 MDHEN and CDR2 SYDVKM. CDR3 size: 14 residues. The V end was cut by 3 bases, the J end by 2 bases, with 11 bases between. The CDR3 here is CASSLGVRPYEQYF. The CDR3 DNA reads as TGTGCCAGCAGTTTGGGGGTAAGGCCCTACGAGCAGTACTTC. The variable domain in full, completed from reference TRBV28 and TRBJ2-7, reads DVKVTQSSRYLVKRTGEKVFLECVQDMDHENMFWYRQDPGLGLRLIYFSYDVKMKEKGDIPEGYSVSREKKERFSLILESASTNQTSMYLCASSLGVRPYEQYFGPGTRLTVT.

Concerning this clonotype: A much larger clone differs from this one at a single base, so this may be a read error. The chain employs TRBV6-5 and TRBJ1-5; D may be TRBD1 (5 bases). Trimming stripped 6 bases from V and 2 bases from J, with 8 bases between. Germline CDR1 reads MNHEY; CDR2 reads SVGAGI. The CDR3 runs to 13 residues. The CDR3 DNA follows: TGTGCCAGCAGCGGCAGGGGCAATCAGCCCCAGCATTTT. It translates to CASSGRGNQPQHF.

In its sample, this clonotype was seen many times. The J gene is TRBJ2-5, the V gene TRBV29-1; 13 bases are shared with TRBD2. The length of the CDR3 is 17 residues. Unmatched junction bases numbered 5, after V lost 0 bases and J lost 1 base. The germline V gene has CDR1 SQVTM and CDR2 ANQGSEA. The CDR3 coding sequence is TGCAGCGTTGAAGACCGGGGGACTAGCGGGATCCAAGAGACCCAGTACTTC. Encoded protein: CSVEDRGTSGIQETQYF.

This clonotype was observed at least ten times. DNA of the CDR3: TGTGCCAGCAGTTATTCGGCAGATACCACAGATACGCAGTATTTT. It specifies CASSYSADTTDTQYF. This chain joins TRBV6-2 or TRBV6-3 and TRBJ2-3, with D uncertain. In germline, CDR1 is MNHEY, CDR2 SVGEGT. The CDR3 extends over 15 amino acids. V was cut by 3 bases and J by 2 bases, with 12 bases left in between.

Concerning this clonotype: One base away lies a much larger clone, so this may be a sequencing read error. The J gene is TRBJ2-5, the V gene TRBV7-9, with unresolved D. The CDR3 consists of 14 residues. Germline V gene lookup returns CDR1 SEHNR and CDR2 FQNEAQ (reference sequence). Here the CDR3 reads CASSSASTEETQCF. The DNA for the CDR3 is TGTGCCAGCAGCTCCGCCAGCACCGAAGAGACCCAGTGCTTC.

This chain links TRBV1 with TRBJ2-3. TRBV1 represents a pseudogene. The CDR3 length is 16 residues. The CDR3 here is CTSSQGGRLFQDTQYF. In DNA form, the CDR3 reads TGCACCAGCAGCCAAGGAGGACGGCTTTTCCAAGATACGCAGTATTTT.

This clonotype was seen repeatedly, ten times or more. The rearrangement uses TRBV2 and TRBJ2-1; D perhaps matches TRBD2 (5 bases). Germline CDR1 and CDR2: SNHLY and FYNNEI. V was pared by 8 bases and J by 3 bases, with 11 bases between. CDR3 length equals 13 residues. The CDR3 loop is CASGGLNYNEQFF. The CDR3 region has the DNA TGTGCCAGCGGAGGACTGAACTACAATGAGCAGTTCTTC.

The CDR3 nucleotides read TGTGCCAGCAGCACCCCAGTGCTCTCAGATACGCAGTATTTT. Its translation: CASSTPVLSDTQYF. This chain uses TRBV5-3 with TRBJ2-3; D not resolved. TRBV5-3 is reported as an ORF; its role is uncertain. The CDR3 runs 14 residues. V was pared by 8 bases and J by 4 bases, with 17 bases between.

As regards this clonotype: A much larger clone sits a single nucleotide away, making a read error possible. The rearrangement uses TRBV7-9 and TRBJ2-2, with D perhaps matching TRBD2 (6 bases). CDR1 and CDR2 from the germline V gene are SEHNR and FQNEAQ (reference sequence). The CDR3 is made up of 16 amino acids. CDR3: CTSSPRPGLNTGELFF. In nucleotides, the CDR3 is TGTACCAGCAGCCCCCGGCCGGGACTTAACACCGGGGAGCTGTTTTTT.

There are many counts of this clonotype. The chain combines TRBV6-6 with TRBJ2-3; 7 bases agree with TRBD2. V trimming: 0 bases; J trimming: 3 bases; junction bases outside the gene matches: 3. The CDR3 has 15 residues. Per the germline V gene, CDR1 is MNHNY and CDR2 is SVGAGI (reference sequence). The chain's CDR3 is CASSYSLAETDTQYF. The CDR3, as DNA: TGTGCCAGCAGTTACTCCCTAGCGGAGACAGATACGCAGTATTTT.

Ten or more counts support this clonotype. An end of the junction differs from the germline gene, which may be a read error. CDR3: CASSQVEVGYGSEQYF. For the CDR3, the DNA is TGCGCCAGCAGTCAAGTGGAGGTCGGGTACGGGTCGGAGCAGTACTTC. The chain uses TRBV4-3 and TRBJ2-7, with a weak D call TRBD2 (5 bases). The CDR3 covers 16 residues. The germline gives CDR1 LGHNA, CDR2 YSLEER.

The chain has TRBV5-4 and TRBJ2-7; D is tentatively TRBD1 or TRBD2 (6 bases each). The germline V and J ends were trimmed by 10 bases and 2 bases, with 31 bases remaining between them. CDR3 size: 18 residues. Germline V gene lookup returns CDR1 SGHNT and CDR2 YYREEE (reference sequence). The CDR3 nucleotides read TGTGCCGGCGGGATACAGCTTGGGGGCCAGGGCCCCACCTACGAGCAGTACTTC. Amino acids: CAGGIQLGGQGPTYEQYF.

This clonotype appeared many times. The V call is TRBV7-2, the J call TRBJ2-3; the D is unclear. The length of the CDR3 is 15 residues. V gave up 6 bases and J gave up 0 bases, with 13 bases separating them. Looked up from germline, CDR1 is SGHTA and CDR2 is FQGNSA. This CDR3 reads CASRAEYSSTDTQYF. In DNA, the CDR3 is TGTGCCAGCAGGGCAGAATACTCTAGCACAGATACGCAGTATTTT.

On this clonotype: Just one base apart from a much larger clone, this may be a read error. V usage is TRBV12-3 or TRBV12-4 and J usage is TRBJ2-1; no definite D call. This CDR3 is built from 14 residues. The CDR3 here is CASSFVDFYNVQFF. The CDR3 DNA sequence: TGTGCCAGCAGTTTTGTGGATTTCTACAATGTGCAGTTCTTC.

This clonotype occurred many times. The rearrangement joins TRBV27 to TRBJ1-2; D unresolved. Germline V gives CDR1 MNHEY, CDR2 SMNVEV (reference sequence). The CDR3 extends over 13 amino acids. Trimming took 3 bases from V and 3 from J, leaving 8 bases between them. The CDR3 nucleotides are TGTGCCAGCAGTTTTGGAGTCCACTATGGCTACACCTTC. It specifies CASSFGVHYGYTF.

This clonotype was found many times. V is TRBV4-3 and J is TRBJ2-7; TRBD2 agrees at 9 bases. CDR3 size: 15 residues. The germline V gene has CDR1 LGHNA and CDR2 YSLEER. V lost 0 bases and J lost 6; bases outside the gene matches: 6. The DNA for the CDR3 is TGCGCCAGCAGCCAAGACGGTCTAGCGGGAAGCGAGCAGTACTTC. This sequence encodes CASSQDGLAGSEQYF.

This clonotype was seen more than once but under ten times. Germline and junction disagree at one end, which may indicate a read error. This chain joins TRBV2 and TRBJ2-7; 7 nucleotides line up with TRBD2. The germline V gene has CDR1 SNHLY and CDR2 FYNNEI. This CDR3 has 15 residues. CDR3 sequence: CASSPRAGPNYEQHF. CDR3 DNA sequence: TGTGCCAGCAGCCCAAGAGCGGGGCCGAACTACGAGCAGCACTTC.